This TCR beta chain was sequenced for a study of cytomegalovirus exposure and HLA in healthy donors. Study-wide results and limits: Some V segments could not be told apart, so they were left out, TRBV6-2 and TRBV6-3 among them. In a later analysis, TCR beta V- and J-gene trimming was associated with a missense DCLRE1C variant. Researchers reported that a few CMV-associated chains were confirmed in vitro as CMV antigen-specific. Rates of TCR association differed by HLA locus in a later analysis, with DRB1 highest and HLA-C lowest.

In the case of this clone: The antigen remains unidentified.

13 Jbeta primers and 60 Vbeta primers were used for the PCR. Assay used: immunoSEQ multiplex PCR; TCRdb lists only in-frame clones, some missing. Its clone listing holds tens of thousands of clones. The V and J ends lost 6 bases and 4 bases, in that order; junction bases with no gene match: 8. Germline V gene data show CDR1 as MNHEY and CDR2 as SMNVEV (reference sequence). The length of the CDR3 is 14 residues. This receptor was identified in a man younger than 45 in good health and CMV-seronegative. The chain couples TRBV27 to TRBJ2-7; 8 nucleotides match TRBD1. The sample taken for sequencing was PBMCs. This chain's CDR3 is CASRLQGAEYEQYF. The CDR3 DNA is TGTGCCAGCAGACTTCAGGGGGCTGAGTACGAGCAGTACTTC.